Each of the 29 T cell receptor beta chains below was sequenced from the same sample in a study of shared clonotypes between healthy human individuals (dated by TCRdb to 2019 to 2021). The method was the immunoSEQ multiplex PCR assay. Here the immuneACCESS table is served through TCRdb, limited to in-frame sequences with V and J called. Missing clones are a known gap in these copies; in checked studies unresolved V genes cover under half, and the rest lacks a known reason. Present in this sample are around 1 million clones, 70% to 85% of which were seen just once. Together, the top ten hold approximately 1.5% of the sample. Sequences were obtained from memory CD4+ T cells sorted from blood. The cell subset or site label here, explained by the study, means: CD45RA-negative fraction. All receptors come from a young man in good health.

CDR3 in DNA: TGTGCCAGCAGCCGAGGGGGACAGGGTACATCGGATACGCAGTATTTT. It yields the protein CASSRGGQGTSDTQYF. The genes are TRBV5-5 and TRBJ2-3; 9 bases are shared with TRBD1. The CDR3 length is 16 residues. J was trimmed by 6 bases and V by 4 bases; bases with no gene match: 12. The germline CDR1 and CDR2 sequences are SGHKS and YYEKEE (reference sequence). Combining the CDR3 with reference TRBV5-5 and TRBJ2-3 gives the whole variable domain DAGVTQSPTHLIKTRGQQVTLRCSPISGHKSVSWYQQVLGQGPQFIFQYYEKEERGRGNFPDRFSARQFPNYSSELNVNALLLGDSALYLCASSRGGQGTSDTQYFGPGTRLTVL.

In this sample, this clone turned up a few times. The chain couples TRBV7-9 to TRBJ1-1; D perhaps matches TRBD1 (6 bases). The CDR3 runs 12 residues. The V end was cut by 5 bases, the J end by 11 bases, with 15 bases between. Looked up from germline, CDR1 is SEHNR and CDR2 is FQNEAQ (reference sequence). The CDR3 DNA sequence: TGTGCCAGCAGCCAAGCCGGGGGCACGGCTTTCTTT. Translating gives CASSQAGGTAFF. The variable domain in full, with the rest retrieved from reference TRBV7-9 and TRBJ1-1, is DTGVSQNPRHKITKRGQNVTFRCDPISEHNRLYWYRQTLGQGPEFLTYFQNEAQLEKSRLLSDRFSAERPKGSFSTLEIQRTEQGDSAMYLCASSQAGGTAFFGQGTRLTVV.

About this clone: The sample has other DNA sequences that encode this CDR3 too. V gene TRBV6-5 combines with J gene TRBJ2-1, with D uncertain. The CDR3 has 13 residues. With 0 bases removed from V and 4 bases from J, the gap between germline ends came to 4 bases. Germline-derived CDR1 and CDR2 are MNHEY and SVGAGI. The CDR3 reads CASSYSSYNEQFF. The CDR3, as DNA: TGTGCCAGCAGTTACTCGAGTTACAATGAGCAGTTCTTC.

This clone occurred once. The CDR3 reads CASSSGGQAPYEQYF. The CDR3 DNA follows: TGCGCCAGCAGCTCGGGAGGGCAGGCCCCCTACGAGCAGTACTTC. The chain uses TRBV5-1 and TRBJ2-7; 8 nucleotides line up with TRBD2. There are 15 residues in the CDR3. After removal of 3 bases from V and 2 bases from J, the junction contained 7 bases not matched to a gene. The germline CDR1 and CDR2 sequences are SGHRS and YFSETQ.

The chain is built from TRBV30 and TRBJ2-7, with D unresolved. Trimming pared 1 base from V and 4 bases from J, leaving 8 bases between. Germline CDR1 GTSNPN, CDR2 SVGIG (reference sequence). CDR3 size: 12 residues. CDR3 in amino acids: CAWSARRYEQYF. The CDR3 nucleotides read TGTGCCTGGAGTGCTCGTCGGTACGAGCAGTACTTC.

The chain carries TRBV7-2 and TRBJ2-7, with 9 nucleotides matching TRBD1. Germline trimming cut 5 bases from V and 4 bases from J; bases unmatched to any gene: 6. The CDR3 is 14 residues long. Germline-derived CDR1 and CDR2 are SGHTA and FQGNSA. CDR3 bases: TGTGCCAGCAGCGCTACAGGGGGCGCGTACGAGCAGTACTTC. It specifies CASSATGGAYEQYF.

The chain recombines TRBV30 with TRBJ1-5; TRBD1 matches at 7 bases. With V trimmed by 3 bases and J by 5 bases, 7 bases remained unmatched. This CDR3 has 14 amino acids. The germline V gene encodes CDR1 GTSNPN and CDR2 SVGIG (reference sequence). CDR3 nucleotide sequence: TGTGCCTGGAGCGGCGACAGGGCGGATCAGCCCCAGCATTTT. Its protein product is CAWSGDRADQPQHF.

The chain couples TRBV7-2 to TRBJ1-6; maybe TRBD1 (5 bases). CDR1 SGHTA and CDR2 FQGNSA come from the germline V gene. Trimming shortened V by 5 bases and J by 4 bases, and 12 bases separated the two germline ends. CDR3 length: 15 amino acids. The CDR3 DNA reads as TGTGCCAGCAGCGCCCGGGGGGGGTATAATTCACCCCTCCACTTT. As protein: CASSARGGYNSPLHF.

CDR3 DNA sequence: TGTGCCAGTAGCGAGGACAGGGTTAGCAATCAGCCCCAGCATTTT. It encodes CASSEDRVSNQPQHF. V gene TRBV19 combines with J gene TRBJ1-5, with TRBD1 matching 8 bases. Unmatched junction bases numbered 4, after V lost 6 bases and J lost 0 bases. CDR3 length: 15 amino acids. Germline V CDR1 and CDR2: LNHDA, SQIVND (reference sequence).

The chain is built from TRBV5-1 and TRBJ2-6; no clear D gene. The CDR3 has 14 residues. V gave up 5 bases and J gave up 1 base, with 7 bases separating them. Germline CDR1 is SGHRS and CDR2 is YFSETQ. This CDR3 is CASSVGSGANVLTF. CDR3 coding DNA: TGCGCCAGCAGTGTTGGGTCTGGGGCCAACGTCCTGACTTTC.

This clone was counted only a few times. The CDR3 nucleotides read TGTGCCAGCTCACCCGTTGACAGGGGTCATTCACCCCTCCACTTT. This codes for CASSPVDRGHSPLHF. V usage is TRBV18 and J usage is TRBJ1-6; TRBD1 matches 8 bases. V lost 3 bases to trimming and J lost 8 bases; unmatched junction nucleotides: 6. Germline assignment: CDR1 KGHSH and CDR2 LQKENI. This CDR3 has 15 residues.

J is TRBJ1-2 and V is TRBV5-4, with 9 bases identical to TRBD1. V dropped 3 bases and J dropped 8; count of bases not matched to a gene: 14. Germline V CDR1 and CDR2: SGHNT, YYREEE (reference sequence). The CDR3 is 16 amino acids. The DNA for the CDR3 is TGTGCCAGCAGCTCCCGGACAGGGGAAGGATTTTGGGGCTACACCTTC. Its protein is CASSSRTGEGFWGYTF. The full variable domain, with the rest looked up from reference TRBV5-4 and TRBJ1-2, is ETGVTQSPTHLIKTRGQQVTLRCSSQSGHNTVSWYQQALGQGPQFIFQYYREEENGRGNFPPRFSGLQFPNYSSELNVNALELDDSALYLCASSSRTGEGFWGYTFGSGTRLTVV.

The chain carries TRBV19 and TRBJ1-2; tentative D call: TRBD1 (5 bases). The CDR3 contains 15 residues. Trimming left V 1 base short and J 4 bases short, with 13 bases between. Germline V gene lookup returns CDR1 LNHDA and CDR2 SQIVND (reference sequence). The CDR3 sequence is CASSIAGTGSYGYTF. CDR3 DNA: TGTGCCAGTAGTATAGCCGGGACGGGGAGCTATGGCTACACCTTC. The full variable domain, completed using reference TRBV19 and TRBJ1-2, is DGGITQSPKYLFRKEGQNVTLSCEQNLNHDAMYWYRQDPGQGLRLIYYSQIVNDFQKGDIAEGYSVSREKKESFPLTVTSAQKNPTAFYLCASSIAGTGSYGYTFGSGTRLTVV.

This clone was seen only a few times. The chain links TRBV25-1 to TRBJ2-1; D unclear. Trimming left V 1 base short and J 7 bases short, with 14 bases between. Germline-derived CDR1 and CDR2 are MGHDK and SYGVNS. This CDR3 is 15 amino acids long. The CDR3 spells CASSELTHALNEQFF. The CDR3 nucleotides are TGTGCCAGCAGTGAATTGACCCACGCATTGAATGAGCAGTTCTTC.

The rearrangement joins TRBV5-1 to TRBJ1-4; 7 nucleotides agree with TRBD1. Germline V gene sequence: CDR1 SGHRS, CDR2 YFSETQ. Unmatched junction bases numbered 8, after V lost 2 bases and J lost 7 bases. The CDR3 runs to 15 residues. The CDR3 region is CASSFSGRDSEKLFF. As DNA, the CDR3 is TGCGCCAGCAGCTTCTCTGGCAGGGACAGTGAAAAACTGTTTTTT.

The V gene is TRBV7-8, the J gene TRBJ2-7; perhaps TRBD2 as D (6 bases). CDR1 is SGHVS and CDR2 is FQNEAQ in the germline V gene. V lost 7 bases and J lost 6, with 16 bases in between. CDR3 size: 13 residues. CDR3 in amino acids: CASNWARDSEQYF. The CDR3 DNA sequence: TGTGCCAGCAACTGGGCCAGGGACTCCGAGCAGTACTTC.

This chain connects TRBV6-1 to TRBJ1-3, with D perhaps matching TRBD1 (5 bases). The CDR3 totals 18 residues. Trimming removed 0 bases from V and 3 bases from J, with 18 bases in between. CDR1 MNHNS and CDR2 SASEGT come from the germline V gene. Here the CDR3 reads CASSEAFSTGMRGNTIYF. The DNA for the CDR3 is TGTGCCAGCAGTGAAGCCTTTTCCACAGGTATGCGTGGAAACACCATATATTTT.

The CDR3 nucleotides read TGTGCCAGCAATCTTGCGGTTATGAACACTGAAGCTTTCTTT. It translates to CASNLAVMNTEAFF. The chain has TRBV6-6 and TRBJ1-1; D gene uncertain. Per the germline V gene, CDR1 is MNHNY and CDR2 is SVGAGI (reference sequence). The CDR3 loop spans 14 amino acids. V lost 7 bases and J lost 0, with 12 bases in between.

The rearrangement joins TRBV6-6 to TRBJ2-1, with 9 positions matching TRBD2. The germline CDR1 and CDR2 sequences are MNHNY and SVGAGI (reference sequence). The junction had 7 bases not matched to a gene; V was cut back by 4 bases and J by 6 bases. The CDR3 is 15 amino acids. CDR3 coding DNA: TGTGCCAGCAGTTTGCGGGGGGGCCTTAGCAATGAGCAGTTCTTC. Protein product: CASSLRGGLSNEQFF.

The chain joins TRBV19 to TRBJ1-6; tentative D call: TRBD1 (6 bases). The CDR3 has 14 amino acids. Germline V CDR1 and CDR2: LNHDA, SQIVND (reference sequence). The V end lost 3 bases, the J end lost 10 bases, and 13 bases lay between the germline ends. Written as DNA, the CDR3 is TGTGCCAGTAGTATTTTGGGGGGCGAATCACCCCTCCACTTT. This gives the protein CASSILGGESPLHF. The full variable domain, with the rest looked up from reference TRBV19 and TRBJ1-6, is DGGITQSPKYLFRKEGQNVTLSCEQNLNHDAMYWYRQDPGQGLRLIYYSQIVNDFQKGDIAEGYSVSREKKESFPLTVTSAQKNPTAFYLCASSILGGESPLHFGNGTRLTVT.

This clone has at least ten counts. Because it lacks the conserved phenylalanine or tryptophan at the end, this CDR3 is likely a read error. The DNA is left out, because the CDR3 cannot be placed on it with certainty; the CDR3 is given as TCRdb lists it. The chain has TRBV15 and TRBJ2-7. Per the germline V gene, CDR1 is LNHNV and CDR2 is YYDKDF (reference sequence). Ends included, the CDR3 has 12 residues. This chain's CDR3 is CATSSMTHQIVL.

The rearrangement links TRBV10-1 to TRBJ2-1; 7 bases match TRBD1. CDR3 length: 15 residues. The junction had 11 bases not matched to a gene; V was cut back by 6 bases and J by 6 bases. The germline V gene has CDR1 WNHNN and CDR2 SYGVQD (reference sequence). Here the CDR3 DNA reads TGCGCCAGCAGCCAAGGGGGCGCAAGGGGCAATGAGCAGTTCTTC. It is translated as CASSQGGARGNEQFF.

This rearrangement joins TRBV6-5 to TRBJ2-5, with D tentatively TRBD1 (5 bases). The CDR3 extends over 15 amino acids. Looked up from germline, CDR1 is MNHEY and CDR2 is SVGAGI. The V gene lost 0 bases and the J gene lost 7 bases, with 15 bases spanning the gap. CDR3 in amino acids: CASSYSRQTSRTQYF. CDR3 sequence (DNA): TGTGCCAGCAGTTACTCGAGACAGACCTCACGGACCCAGTACTTC.

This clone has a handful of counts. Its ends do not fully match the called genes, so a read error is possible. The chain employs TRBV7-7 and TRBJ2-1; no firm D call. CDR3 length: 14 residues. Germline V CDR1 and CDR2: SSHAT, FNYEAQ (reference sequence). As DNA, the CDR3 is TGTGCTAGCAGCTTATATGGGTCGTACAATGAGCAGTTCTTC. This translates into CASSLYGSYNEQFF.

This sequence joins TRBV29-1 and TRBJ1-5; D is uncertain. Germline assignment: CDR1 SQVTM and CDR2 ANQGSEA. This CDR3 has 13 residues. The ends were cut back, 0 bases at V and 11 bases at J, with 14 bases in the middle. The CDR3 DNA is TGCAGCGTTGAAGATGGGTTAAAAGGGACCCAGCATTTT. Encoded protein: CSVEDGLKGTQHF.

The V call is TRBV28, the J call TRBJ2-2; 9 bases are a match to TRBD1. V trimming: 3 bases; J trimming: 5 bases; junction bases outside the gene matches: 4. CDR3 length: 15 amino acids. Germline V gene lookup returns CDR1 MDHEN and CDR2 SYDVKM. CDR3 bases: TGTGCCAGCAGTTTCTTGGGACAGGGTACCGGGGAGCTGTTTTTT. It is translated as CASSFLGQGTGELFF.

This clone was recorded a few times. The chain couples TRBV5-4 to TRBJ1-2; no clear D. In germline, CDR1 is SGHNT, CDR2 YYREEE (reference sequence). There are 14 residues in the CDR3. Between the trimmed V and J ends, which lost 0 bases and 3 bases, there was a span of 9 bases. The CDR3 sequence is CASSLAGDHYGYTF. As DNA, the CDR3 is TGTGCCAGCAGCTTGGCGGGCGATCACTATGGCTACACCTTC.

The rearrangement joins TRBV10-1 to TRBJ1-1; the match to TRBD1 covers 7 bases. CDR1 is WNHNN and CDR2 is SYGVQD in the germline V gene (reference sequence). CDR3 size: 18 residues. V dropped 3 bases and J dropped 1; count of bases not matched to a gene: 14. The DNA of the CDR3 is TGCGCCAGCAGTGACGTCTTGGGACAGATGATGGGGAACACTGAAGCTTTCTTT. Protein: CASSDVLGQMMGNTEAFF.

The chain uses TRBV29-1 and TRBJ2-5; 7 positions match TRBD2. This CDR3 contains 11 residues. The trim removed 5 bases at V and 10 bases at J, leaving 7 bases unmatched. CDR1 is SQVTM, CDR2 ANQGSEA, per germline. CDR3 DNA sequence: TGCAGCGTTAAGCGGCAGCGGGGCCAGTACTTC. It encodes CSVKRQRGQYF.